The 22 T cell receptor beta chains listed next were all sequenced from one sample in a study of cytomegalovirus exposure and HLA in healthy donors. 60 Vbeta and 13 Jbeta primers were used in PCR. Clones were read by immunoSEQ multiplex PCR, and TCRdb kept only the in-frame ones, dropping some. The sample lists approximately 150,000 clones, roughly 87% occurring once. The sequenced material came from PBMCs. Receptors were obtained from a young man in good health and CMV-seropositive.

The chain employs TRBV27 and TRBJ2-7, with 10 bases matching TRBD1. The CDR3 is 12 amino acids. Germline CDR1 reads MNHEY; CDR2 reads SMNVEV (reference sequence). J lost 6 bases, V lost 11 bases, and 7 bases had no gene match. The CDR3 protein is CAARTGGSEQYF. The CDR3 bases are TGTGCCGCCCGGACAGGGGGAAGCGAGCAGTACTTC.

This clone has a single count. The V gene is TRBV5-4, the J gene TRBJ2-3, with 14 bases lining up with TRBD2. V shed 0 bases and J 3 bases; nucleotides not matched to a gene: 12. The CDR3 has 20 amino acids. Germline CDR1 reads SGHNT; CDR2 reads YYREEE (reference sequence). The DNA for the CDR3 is TGTGCCAGCAGCTTGGGGGGACTAGCGGGGGACCAGCGGGGGACAGATACGCAGTATTTT. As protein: CASSLGGLAGDQRGTDTQYF.

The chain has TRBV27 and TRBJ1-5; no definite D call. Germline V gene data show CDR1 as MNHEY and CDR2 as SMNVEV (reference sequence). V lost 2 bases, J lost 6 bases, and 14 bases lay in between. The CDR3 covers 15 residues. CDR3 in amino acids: CASSLASTGGQPQHF. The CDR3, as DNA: TGTGCCAGCAGTTTAGCTTCTACTGGCGGTCAGCCCCAGCATTTT.

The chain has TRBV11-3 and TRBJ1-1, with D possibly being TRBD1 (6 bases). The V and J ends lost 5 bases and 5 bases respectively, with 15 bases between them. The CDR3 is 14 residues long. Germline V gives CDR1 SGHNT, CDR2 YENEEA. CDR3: CASSTQGGGTEAFF. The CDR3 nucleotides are TGTGCCAGCAGCACCCAAGGGGGGGGGACTGAAGCTTTCTTT.

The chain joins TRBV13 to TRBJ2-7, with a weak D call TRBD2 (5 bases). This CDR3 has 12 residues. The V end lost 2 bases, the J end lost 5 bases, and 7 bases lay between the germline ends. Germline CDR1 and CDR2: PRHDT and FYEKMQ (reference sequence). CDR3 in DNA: TGTGCCAGCAGCTTACACGGGGACGAGCAGTACTTC. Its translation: CASSLHGDEQYF.

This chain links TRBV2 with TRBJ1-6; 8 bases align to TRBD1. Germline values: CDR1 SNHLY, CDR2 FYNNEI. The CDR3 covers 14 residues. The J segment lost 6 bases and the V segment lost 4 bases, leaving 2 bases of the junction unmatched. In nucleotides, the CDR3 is TGTGCCAGCAGTGGAGGACAGGGTAATTCACCCCTCCACTTT. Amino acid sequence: CASSGGQGNSPLHF.

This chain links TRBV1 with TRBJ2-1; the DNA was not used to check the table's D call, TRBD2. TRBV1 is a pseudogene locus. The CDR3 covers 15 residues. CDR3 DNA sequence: TGCACCAGCAGCCAGTCCGGGGCTAGCGGGTTTGAGCAGTTCTTC. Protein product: CTSSQSGASGFEQFF.

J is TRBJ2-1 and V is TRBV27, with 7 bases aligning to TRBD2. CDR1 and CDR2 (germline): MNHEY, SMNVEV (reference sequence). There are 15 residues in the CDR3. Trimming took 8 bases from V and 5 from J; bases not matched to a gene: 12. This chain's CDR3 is CASLNWGGPNNEQFF. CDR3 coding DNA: TGTGCCAGCCTGAACTGGGGAGGGCCAAACAATGAGCAGTTCTTC.

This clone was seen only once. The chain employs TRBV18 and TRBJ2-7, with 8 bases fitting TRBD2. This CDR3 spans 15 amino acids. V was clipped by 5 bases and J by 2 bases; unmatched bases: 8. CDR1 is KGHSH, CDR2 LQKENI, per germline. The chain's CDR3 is CASSVSGNAAYEQYF. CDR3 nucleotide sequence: TGTGCCAGCTCAGTTAGCGGGAATGCAGCCTACGAGCAGTACTTC.

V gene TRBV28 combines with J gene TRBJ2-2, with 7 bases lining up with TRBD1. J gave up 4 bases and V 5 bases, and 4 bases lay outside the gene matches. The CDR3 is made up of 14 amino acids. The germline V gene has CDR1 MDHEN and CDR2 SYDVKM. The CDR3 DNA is TGTGCCAGCAGTAGACAGGGTGGCACCGGGGAGCTGTTTTTT. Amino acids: CASSRQGGTGELFF.

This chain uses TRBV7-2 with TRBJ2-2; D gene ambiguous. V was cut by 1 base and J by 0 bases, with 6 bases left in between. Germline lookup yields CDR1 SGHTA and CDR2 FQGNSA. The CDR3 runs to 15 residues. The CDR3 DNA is TGTGCCAGCAGCTTAGGGGCCGCGAACACCGGGGAGCTGTTTTTT. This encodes CASSLGAANTGELFF.

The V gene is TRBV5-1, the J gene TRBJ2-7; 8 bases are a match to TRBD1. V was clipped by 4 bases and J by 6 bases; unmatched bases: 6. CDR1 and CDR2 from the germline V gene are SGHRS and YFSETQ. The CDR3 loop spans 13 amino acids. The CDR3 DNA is TGCGCCAGCAGCGCGACGACAGGGGCCGAGCAGTACTTC. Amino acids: CASSATTGAEQYF.

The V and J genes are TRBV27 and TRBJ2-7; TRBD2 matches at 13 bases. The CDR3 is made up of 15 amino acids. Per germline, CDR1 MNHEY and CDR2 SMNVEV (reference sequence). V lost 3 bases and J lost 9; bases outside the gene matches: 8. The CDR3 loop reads CASSLEGLAGPRQYF. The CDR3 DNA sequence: TGTGCCAGCAGTTTGGAGGGACTAGCGGGGCCTCGGCAGTACTTC.

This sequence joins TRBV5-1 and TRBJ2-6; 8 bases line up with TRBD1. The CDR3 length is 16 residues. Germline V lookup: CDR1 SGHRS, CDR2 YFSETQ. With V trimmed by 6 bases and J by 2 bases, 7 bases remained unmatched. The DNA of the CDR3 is TGCGCCAGCACCCGAGGGACAGGTGCTGGGGCCAACGTCCTGACTTTC. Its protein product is CASTRGTGAGANVLTF.

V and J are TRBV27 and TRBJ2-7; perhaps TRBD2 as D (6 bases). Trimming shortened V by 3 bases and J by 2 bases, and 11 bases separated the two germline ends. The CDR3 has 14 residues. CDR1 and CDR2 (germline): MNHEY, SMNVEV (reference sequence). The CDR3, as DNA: TGTGCCAGCAGTTTGGCGGGGCCTACCTACGAGCAGTACTTC. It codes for CASSLAGPTYEQYF.

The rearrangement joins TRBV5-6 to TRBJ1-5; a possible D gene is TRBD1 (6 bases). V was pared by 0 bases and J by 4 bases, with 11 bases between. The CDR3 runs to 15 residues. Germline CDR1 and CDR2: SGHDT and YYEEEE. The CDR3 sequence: CASSLGIGQNQPQHF. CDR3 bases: TGTGCCAGCAGCTTGGGGATAGGACAGAATCAGCCCCAGCATTTT.

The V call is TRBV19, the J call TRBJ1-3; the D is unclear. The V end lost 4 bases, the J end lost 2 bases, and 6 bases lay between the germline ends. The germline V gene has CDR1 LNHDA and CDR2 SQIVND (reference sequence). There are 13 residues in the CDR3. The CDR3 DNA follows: TGTGCCAGTAGTAGGGCCCCTGGAAACACCATATATTTT. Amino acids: CASSRAPGNTIYF.

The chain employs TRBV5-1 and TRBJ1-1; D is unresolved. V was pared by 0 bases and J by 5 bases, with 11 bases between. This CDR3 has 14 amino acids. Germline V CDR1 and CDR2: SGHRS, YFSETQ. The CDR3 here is CASSLGGEETEAFF. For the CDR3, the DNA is TGCGCCAGCAGCTTGGGGGGAGAAGAAACTGAAGCTTTCTTT.

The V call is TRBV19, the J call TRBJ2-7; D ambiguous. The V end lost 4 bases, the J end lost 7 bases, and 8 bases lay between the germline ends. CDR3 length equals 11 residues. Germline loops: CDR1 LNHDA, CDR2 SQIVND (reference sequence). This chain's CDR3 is CASSNGREQYF. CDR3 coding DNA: TGTGCCAGTAGTAACGGTCGGGAGCAGTACTTC. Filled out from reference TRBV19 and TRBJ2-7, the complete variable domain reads DGGITQSPKYLFRKEGQNVTLSCEQNLNHDAMYWYRQDPGQGLRLIYYSQIVNDFQKGDIAEGYSVSREKKESFPLTVTSAQKNPTAFYLCASSNGREQYFGPGTRLTVT.

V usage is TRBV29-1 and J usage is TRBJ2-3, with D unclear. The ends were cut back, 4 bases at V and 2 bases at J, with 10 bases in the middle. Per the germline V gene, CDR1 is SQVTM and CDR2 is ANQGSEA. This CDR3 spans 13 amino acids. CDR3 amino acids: CSVVVTATDTQYF. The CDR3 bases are TGCAGCGTTGTTGTCACAGCCACAGATACGCAGTATTTT.

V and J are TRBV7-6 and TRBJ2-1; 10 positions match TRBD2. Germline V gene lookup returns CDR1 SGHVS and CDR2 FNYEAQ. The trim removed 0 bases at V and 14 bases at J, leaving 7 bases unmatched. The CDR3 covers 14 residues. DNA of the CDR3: TGTGCCAGCAGCTTAGCGGACACTAGCGGGAAGGAGTTCTTC. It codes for CASSLADTSGKEFF.

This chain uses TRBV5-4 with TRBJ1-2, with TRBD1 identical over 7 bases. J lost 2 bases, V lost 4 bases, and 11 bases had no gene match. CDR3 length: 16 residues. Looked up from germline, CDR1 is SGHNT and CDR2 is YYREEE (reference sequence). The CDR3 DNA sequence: TGTGCCAGCAGCATCGGGACAGAGGCATTAAACTATGGCTACACCTTC. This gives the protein CASSIGTEALNYGYTF.